The 10 T cell receptor beta chains listed next were all sequenced from one sample in a study of blood T cell repertoires in COVID-19. Using immunoSEQ multiplex PCR, the repertoire was profiled, and TCRdb retains in-frame clones only, with some absent. The table includes about 90,000 clones, 80% to 90% detected once. Material for sequencing was peripheral blood. The receptors were gathered from a human donor in a cohort sampled during active COVID-19.

The chain couples TRBV7-6 to TRBJ2-5, with D hard to call. Trimming took 4 bases from V and 2 from J, leaving 14 bases between them. The CDR3 is 15 amino acids. Germline V CDR1 and CDR2: SGHVS, FNYEAQ. The CDR3 loop reads CASSSRRRSQETQYF. CDR3 coding DNA: TGTGCCAGCAGCTCCCGCCGTAGGAGTCAAGAGACCCAGTACTTC.

This sequence joins TRBV12-5 and TRBJ2-5, with D possibly TRBD1 on 5 matching bases. The CDR3 runs 18 residues. V was shortened by 1 base and J by 5 bases, with 23 bases between the two germline ends. Germline V CDR1 and CDR2: LGHNT, FRNRAP. CDR3 sequence: CASGLARQSQPTQETQYF. The CDR3 DNA follows: TGTGCTAGTGGTTTGGCCCGACAGTCGCAACCTACTCAGGAGACCCAGTACTTC.

The chain is built from TRBV5-3 and TRBJ1-1; D is unresolved. TRBV5-3 is reported as an ORF; its role is uncertain. V lost 5 bases, J lost 1 base, and 12 bases lay in between. The CDR3 runs to 14 residues. Here the CDR3 reads CARRTREGNTEAFF. The CDR3 nucleotides read TGTGCCAGAAGAACCCGGGAGGGGAACACTGAAGCTTTCTTT.

The J gene is TRBJ2-2, the V gene TRBV28, with a weak D call TRBD1 (6 bases). This CDR3 spans 14 amino acids. Germline V gene lookup returns CDR1 MDHEN and CDR2 SYDVKM. V lost 3 bases to trimming and J lost 6 bases, with 11 bases between them. The CDR3 region is CASSFRGWAGELFF. The CDR3 DNA sequence: TGTGCCAGCAGTTTCAGGGGATGGGCCGGGGAGCTGTTTTTT.

V is TRBV7-9 and J is TRBJ1-1; D ambiguous. CDR1 is SEHNR, CDR2 FQNEAQ, per germline (reference sequence). V shed 2 bases and J shed 5 bases, with 6 bases lying between them. The length of the CDR3 is 12 residues. CDR3 DNA sequence: TGTGCCAGCAGCTTAAGAGGGACTGAAGCTTTCTTT. Its protein product is CASSLRGTEAFF. Complete variable domain (other parts from reference TRBV7-9 and TRBJ1-1): DTGVSQNPRHKITKRGQNVTFRCDPISEHNRLYWYRQTLGQGPEFLTYFQNEAQLEKSRLLSDRFSAERPKGSFSTLEIQRTEQGDSAMYLCASSLRGTEAFFGQGTRLTVV.

This clone appeared a single time. This rearrangement joins TRBV11-2 to TRBJ2-3; no clear D gene. Germline CDR1 SGHAT, CDR2 FQNNGV. CDR3 length equals 12 residues. Trimming cost V 7 bases and J 2 bases, with 7 bases left between them. The CDR3 here is CASTLVTDTQYF. DNA of the CDR3: TGTGCCAGCACCCTAGTCACAGATACGCAGTATTTT. Complete variable domain (other parts from reference TRBV11-2 and TRBJ2-3): EAGVAQSPRYKIIEKRQSVAFWCNPISGHATLYWYQQILGQGPKLLIQFQNNGVVDDSQLPKDRFSAERLKGVDSTLKIQPAKLEDSAVYLCASTLVTDTQYFGPGTRLTVL.

This sequence joins TRBV19 and TRBJ2-2; TRBD2 aligns across 15 bases. Germline V gives CDR1 LNHDA, CDR2 SQIVND (reference sequence). With V trimmed by 4 bases and J by 5 bases, 2 bases remained unmatched. The CDR3 has 16 residues. For the CDR3, the DNA is TGTGCCAGTAGTAAAGGGACTAGCGGGAGGACCGGGGAGCTGTTTTTT. It is translated as CASSKGTSGRTGELFF.

CDR3 sequence (DNA): TGTGCCAGCAGGGGAGGAGGGTACGAGCAGTACTTC. Its translation: CASRGGGYEQYF. The chain has TRBV6-5 and TRBJ2-7; tentative D call: TRBD2 (6 bases). The length of the CDR3 is 12 residues. The germline V and J ends were trimmed by 6 bases and 4 bases, with 10 bases remaining between them. CDR1 is MNHEY and CDR2 is SVGAGI in the germline V gene.

The chain joins TRBV3-1 (or the pseudogene TRBV3-2) to TRBJ1-2, with 7 positions matching TRBD1. The CDR3 extends over 12 amino acids. Germline V gene sequence: CDR1 LGHDT, CDR2 YNNKEL (reference sequence). V was pared by 5 bases and J by 4 bases, with 1 base of the junction left unmatched. CDR3 sequence reads: CASSGTVYGYTF. The CDR3 bases are TGTGCCAGCAGCGGGACAGTCTATGGCTACACCTTC.

This clone was detected once. The V and J genes are TRBV5-4 and TRBJ1-4, with TRBD1 matching 8 bases. V lost 2 bases, J lost 7 bases, and 4 bases stayed unmatched. The CDR3 is made up of 14 amino acids. The V gene's germline CDR1 is SGHNT and CDR2 YYREEE (reference sequence). As DNA, the CDR3 is TGTGCCAGCAGCTTCGGACAGGGAGGTGAAAAACTGTTTTTT. Its translation is CASSFGQGGEKLFF. Combining the CDR3 with reference TRBV5-4 and TRBJ1-4 gives the whole variable domain ETGVTQSPTHLIKTRGQQVTLRCSSQSGHNTVSWYQQALGQGPQFIFQYYREEENGRGNFPPRFSGLQFPNYSSELNVNALELDDSALYLCASSFGQGGEKLFFGSGTQLSVL.